Here is one T cell receptor beta chain with its context. Its antigen is currently unknown. Clones were read by immunoSEQ multiplex PCR, and TCRdb kept only the in-frame ones, dropping some. The sample carries over 2 million clones, around 90% recorded once. The data derive from a study of shared clonotypes between healthy human individuals. Turning to the study itself: Researchers assigned three CD4 naive, three CD4 memory, two CD8 naive and one CD8 memory plate to each donor.

Findings and caveats of the study: At large depth, rarefaction still showed sorted-subset sequencing to be incomplete. Lower generation probabilities were found for non-shared clonotypes than for those shared by all four donors.

Germline assignment: CDR1 ENHRY and CDR2 SYGVKD. This CDR3 region has 14 residues. V was pared by 4 bases and J by 4 bases, with 4 bases of the junction left unmatched. This chain connects TRBV10-3 to TRBJ2-1; the match to TRBD2 covers 7 bases. The source material was naive CD4+ T cells from PBMCs. The subset: CD45RA+ positively selected. This TCR derives from a man aged 18 to 30 in good health. Some clones in this sample may be carry-over from other donors' samples. The CDR3 nucleotides are TGTGCCATCAGTGGTCTAGCGGCATACAATGAGCAGTTCTTC. Protein sequence: CAISGLAAYNEQFF.